These 25 T cell receptor beta chains were all obtained from the same sample, sequenced in a study of blood T cell repertoires in COVID-19. The method was immunoSEQ multiplex PCR; TCRdb's version includes in-frame clones alone and lacks a portion of them. The table lists 80,000 to 100,000 clones, 85% to 90% of them singletons. Sequenced: peripheral blood. The source of these receptors is a man in his fifties with COVID-19, enrolled during active disease.

The chain combines TRBV5-4 with TRBJ1-3, with 9 bases that match TRBD1. CDR3 length: 15 amino acids. J was trimmed by 3 bases and V by 4 bases; bases with no gene match: 5. Germline V gene lookup returns CDR1 SGHNT and CDR2 YYREEE (reference sequence). This chain's CDR3 is CASSPGQGGGNTIYF. CDR3 bases: TGTGCCAGCAGCCCGGGACAGGGAGGTGGAAACACCATATATTTT.

The V gene is TRBV20-1, the J gene TRBJ2-5; possible D gene TRBD1, 5 bases. From germline, CDR1 is DFQATT and CDR2 SNEGSKA (reference sequence). CDR3 size: 12 residues. Deletions cut 3 bases from V and 5 bases from J, with 10 bases between. Here the CDR3 DNA reads TGCAGTGCTAGTAGACAGTTGGAGACCCAGTACTTC. Amino acid sequence: CSASRQLETQYF.

This clone has only one observation. The rearrangement uses TRBV19 and TRBJ1-1; D gene unclear. Per germline, CDR1 LNHDA and CDR2 SQIVND (reference sequence). The CDR3 has 14 amino acids. V was trimmed by 4 bases and J by 6 bases, leaving 15 bases between them. CDR3 sequence: CASSRDPGVAEAFF. The CDR3 coding sequence is TGTGCCAGTAGTAGAGACCCCGGAGTGGCTGAAGCTTTCTTT.

The count of this clone is one. V usage is TRBV7-9 and J usage is TRBJ1-2; 7 bases fit TRBD1. The CDR3 totals 13 residues. Germline V gives CDR1 SEHNR, CDR2 FQNEAQ (reference sequence). J lost 5 bases, V lost 3 bases, and 3 bases had no gene match. The CDR3 DNA is TGTGCCAGCAGCTTCAGGGGGTCTTATGGCTACACCTTC. The encoded protein is CASSFRGSYGYTF.

J is TRBJ1-2 and V is TRBV28; 9 bases are shared with TRBD1. Germline V gives CDR1 MDHEN, CDR2 SYDVKM. This CDR3 is 14 amino acids long. V gave up 4 bases and J gave up 5 bases; unmatched junction bases: 5. The chain's CDR3 is CASSSWTGVYGYTF. The DNA for the CDR3 is TGTGCCAGCAGTTCTTGGACAGGGGTTTATGGCTACACCTTC.

CDR3 bases: TGTGCCAGCAGCCCTTCTCCTAGCGAGCTCTCCTACGAGCAGTACTTC. Amino acids: CASSPSPSELSYEQYF. J is TRBJ2-7 and V is TRBV7-6; D perhaps matches TRBD2 (6 bases). V was cut by 5 bases and J by 0 bases, with 17 bases left in between. The CDR3 totals 16 residues. CDR1 is SGHVS and CDR2 is FNYEAQ in the germline V gene.

CDR3 sequence (DNA): TGCGCCAGCAGCTCACCGGGACTGGTTACGCAGTATTTT. Protein sequence: CASSSPGLVTQYF. V gene TRBV5-1 combines with J gene TRBJ2-3; possible D gene TRBD2, 6 bases. Germline V gene lookup returns CDR1 SGHRS and CDR2 YFSETQ. The CDR3 sequence is 13 residues long. V shed 3 bases and J shed 8 bases, with 13 bases lying between them.

The chain has TRBV5-1 and TRBJ2-5; a possible D gene is TRBD1 (6 bases). Trimming pared 3 bases from V and 5 bases from J, leaving 17 bases between. The CDR3 has 15 residues. Germline V CDR1 and CDR2: SGHRS, YFSETQ. The CDR3 reads CASSSTTGWSETQYF. The CDR3 DNA is TGCGCCAGCAGCTCCACCACAGGGTGGTCCGAGACCCAGTACTTC.

J is TRBJ2-3 and V is TRBV11-2; 10 nucleotides align to TRBD1. The V gene's germline CDR1 is SGHAT and CDR2 FQNNGV. V was pared by 7 bases and J by 3 bases, with 13 bases of the junction left unmatched. The CDR3 totals 17 residues. The CDR3 DNA reads TGTGCCAGCACCGCTGGCCGTGGGACAGGGGTAACAGATACGCAGTATTTT. Protein product: CASTAGRGTGVTDTQYF.

The rearrangement uses TRBV18 and TRBJ1-2, with TRBD1 as a possible D gene (5 bases). CDR1 is KGHSH and CDR2 is LQKENI in the germline V gene. The CDR3 length is 13 residues. Deletions cut 6 bases from V and 2 bases from J, with 10 bases between. Written as DNA, the CDR3 is TGTGCCAGCTCGTCGGACATAAACTATGGCTACACCTTC. Amino acids: CASSSDINYGYTF.

V usage is TRBV7-9 and J usage is TRBJ1-4, with TRBD1 matching 9 bases. The trim removed 1 base at V and 8 bases at J, leaving 5 bases unmatched. The CDR3 is 15 amino acids. The germline V gene has CDR1 SEHNR and CDR2 FQNEAQ (reference sequence). CDR3: CASSLGDRAWEKLFF. In nucleotides, the CDR3 is TGTGCCAGCAGCTTAGGGGACAGGGCTTGGGAAAAACTGTTTTTT.

The CDR3 is CASTMSIGSEAFF. CDR3 sequence (DNA): TGCGCCAGCACCATGAGTATAGGGAGTGAAGCTTTCTTT. The chain couples TRBV10-2 to TRBJ1-1; D is ambiguous. Trimming left V 7 bases short and J 7 bases short, with 16 bases between. This CDR3 has 13 residues. The germline CDR1 and CDR2 sequences are WSHSY and SAAADI.

This chain joins TRBV3-1 (or the pseudogene TRBV3-2) and TRBJ1-5; D remains ambiguous. With 0 bases removed from V and 9 bases from J, the gap between germline ends came to 12 bases. Per the germline V gene, CDR1 is LGHDT and CDR2 is YNNKEL (reference sequence). There are 14 residues in the CDR3. The CDR3 here is CASSQDAGVGPQHF. CDR3 bases: TGTGCCAGCAGCCAAGATGCGGGAGTAGGGCCCCAGCATTTT.

In regard to this clone: Additional DNA sequences in this sample encode the identical CDR3. The chain uses TRBV18 and TRBJ1-2, with 7 bases lining up with TRBD1. The CDR3 contains 14 residues. Germline-derived CDR1 and CDR2 are KGHSH and LQKENI. V shed 3 bases and J 2 bases; nucleotides not matched to a gene: 3. CDR3 DNA: TGTGCCAGCTCACCGGGACAGTCGAACTATGGCTACACCTTC. Residues: CASSPGQSNYGYTF.

The genes are TRBV29-1 and TRBJ1-2; tentatively, D is TRBD1 (5 bases). CDR1 and CDR2 (germline): SQVTM, ANQGSEA. This CDR3 is built from 13 residues. Trimming removed 1 base at V and 7 bases at J, with 13 bases between. The CDR3 region is CSVEAQGPLGYTF. DNA for the CDR3: TGCAGCGTTGAAGCTCAGGGTCCCCTTGGCTACACCTTC. Together with reference TRBV29-1 and TRBJ1-2, the CDR3 gives the full variable domain: SAVISQKPSRDICQRGTSLTIQCQVDSQVTMMFWYRQQPGQSLTLIATANQGSEATYESGFVIDKFPISRPNLTFSTLTVSNMSPEDSSIYLCSVEAQGPLGYTFGSGTRLTVV.

The chain uses TRBV11-3 and TRBJ2-1, with 8 bases fitting TRBD1. V gave up 5 bases and J gave up 0 bases; unmatched junction bases: 6. The length of the CDR3 is 16 residues. The V gene's germline CDR1 is SGHNT and CDR2 YENEEA. The CDR3, as DNA: TGTGCCAGCAGCACACGACAGGGGAGCTCCTACAATGAGCAGTTCTTC. It is translated as CASSTRQGSSYNEQFF. Looking up the rest from reference TRBV11-3 and TRBJ2-1 gives the full variable domain: EAGVVQSPRYKIIEKKQPVAFWCNPISGHNTLYWYLQNLGQGPELLIRYENEEAVDDSQLPKDRFSAERLKGVDSTLKIQPAELGDSAVYLCASSTRQGSSYNEQFFGPGTRLTVL.

The chain uses TRBV19 and TRBJ1-1; D is unresolved. This CDR3 region has 14 residues. The germline gives CDR1 LNHDA, CDR2 SQIVND (reference sequence). The germline V and J ends were trimmed by 6 bases and 3 bases, with 14 bases remaining between them. The CDR3 coding sequence is TGTGCCAGTAGCTCAAGGCGGGAATACACTGAAGCTTTCTTT. Amino acids: CASSSRREYTEAFF. Full variable domain (outside the CDR3, taken from reference TRBV19 and TRBJ1-1): DGGITQSPKYLFRKEGQNVTLSCEQNLNHDAMYWYRQDPGQGLRLIYYSQIVNDFQKGDIAEGYSVSREKKESFPLTVTSAQKNPTAFYLCASSSRREYTEAFFGQGTRLTVV.

J is TRBJ1-4 and V is TRBV28, with 8 bases fitting TRBD1. The germline V gene encodes CDR1 MDHEN and CDR2 SYDVKM. The CDR3 sequence is 14 residues long. J gave up 6 bases and V 8 bases, and 8 bases lay outside the gene matches. This CDR3 is CASSAQGADEKLFF. The CDR3 DNA is TGTGCCAGCTCCGCCCAGGGGGCAGATGAAAAACTGTTTTTT.

The chain carries TRBV9 and TRBJ1-2; D gene ambiguous. CDR1 is SGDLS and CDR2 is YYNGEE in the germline V gene. This CDR3 is built from 16 residues. V was trimmed by 0 bases and J by 0 bases, leaving 12 bases between them. The CDR3 protein is CASSVGGGITNYGYTF. For the CDR3, the DNA is TGTGCCAGCAGCGTAGGCGGAGGCATAACTAACTATGGCTACACCTTC.

The V gene is TRBV30, the J gene TRBJ1-3; tentatively, D is TRBD1 (6 bases). The CDR3 covers 14 residues. From germline, CDR1 is GTSNPN and CDR2 SVGIG (reference sequence). V was clipped by 8 bases and J by 0 bases, with 14 bases between them. The CDR3 loop reads CARTTGISGNTIYF. The CDR3 DNA sequence: TGTGCCCGAACTACAGGGATCTCTGGAAACACCATATATTTT.

The rearrangement uses TRBV11-2 and TRBJ1-2; 7 bases line up with TRBD1. Looked up from germline, CDR1 is SGHAT and CDR2 is FQNNGV. CDR3 length: 13 residues. Germline trimming cut 5 bases from V and 6 bases from J; bases unmatched to any gene: 6. This CDR3 is CASSPTGSDGYTF. DNA for the CDR3: TGTGCCAGCAGCCCGACAGGGTCCGATGGCTACACCTTC.

CDR3 in amino acids: CASSLWGSYEQYF. The CDR3 DNA reads TGTGCCAGCAGTTTATGGGGCAGCTACGAGCAGTACTTC. The V and J genes are TRBV27 and TRBJ2-7, with a tentative D call TRBD1 (5 bases). CDR3 length: 13 residues. The germline V gene has CDR1 MNHEY and CDR2 SMNVEV (reference sequence). Trimming took off 1 base at V and 3 bases at J, with 7 bases between the two ends.

Here the CDR3 reads CASSTGQTGELFF. The CDR3, as DNA: TGTGCCAGCAGCACGGGACAAACCGGGGAGCTGTTTTTT. The V and J genes are TRBV21-1 and TRBJ2-2; the table gives TRBD1 as D, unverified against the DNA. TRBV21-1 is deemed a pseudogene. This CDR3 is 13 amino acids long.

This chain uses TRBV11-2 with TRBJ2-7, with 10 bases aligning to TRBD1. The length of the CDR3 is 16 residues. Germline V lookup: CDR1 SGHAT, CDR2 FQNNGV. Trimming took 4 bases from V and 2 from J; bases not matched to a gene: 8. The CDR3, as DNA: TGTGCCAGCAGCTCTACAACCGGGACAGGGGCCTACGAGCAGTACTTC. It specifies CASSSTTGTGAYEQYF. The full variable domain, its missing parts supplied by reference TRBV11-2 and TRBJ2-7, is EAGVAQSPRYKIIEKRQSVAFWCNPISGHATLYWYQQILGQGPKLLIQFQNNGVVDDSQLPKDRFSAERLKGVDSTLKIQPAKLEDSAVYLCASSSTTGTGAYEQYFGPGTRLTVT.

V usage is TRBV6-5 and J usage is TRBJ1-3; D is uncertain. The germline CDR1 and CDR2 sequences are MNHEY and SVGAGI. The V and J ends lost 4 bases and 4 bases respectively, with 11 bases between them. The CDR3 sequence is 14 residues long. The CDR3 bases are TGTGCCAGCAGTTCTCGAGCGCCCGGAAACACCATATATTTT. Its translation: CASSSRAPGNTIYF.